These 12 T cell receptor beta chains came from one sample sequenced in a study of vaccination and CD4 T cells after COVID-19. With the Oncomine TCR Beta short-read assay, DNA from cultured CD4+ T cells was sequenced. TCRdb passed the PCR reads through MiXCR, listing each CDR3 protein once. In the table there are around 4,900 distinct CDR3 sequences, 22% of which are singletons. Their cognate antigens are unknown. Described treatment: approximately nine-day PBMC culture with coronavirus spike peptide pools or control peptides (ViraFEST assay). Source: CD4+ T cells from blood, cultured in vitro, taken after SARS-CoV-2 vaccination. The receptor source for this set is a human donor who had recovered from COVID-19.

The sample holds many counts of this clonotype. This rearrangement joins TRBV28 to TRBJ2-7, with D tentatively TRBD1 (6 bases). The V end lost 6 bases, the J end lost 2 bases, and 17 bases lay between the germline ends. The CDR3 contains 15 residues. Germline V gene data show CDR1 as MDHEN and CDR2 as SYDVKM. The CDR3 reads CASSPPGDKAYEQYF. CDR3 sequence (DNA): TGTGCCAGCAGCCCCCCCGGGGACAAGGCCTACGAGCAGTACTTC.

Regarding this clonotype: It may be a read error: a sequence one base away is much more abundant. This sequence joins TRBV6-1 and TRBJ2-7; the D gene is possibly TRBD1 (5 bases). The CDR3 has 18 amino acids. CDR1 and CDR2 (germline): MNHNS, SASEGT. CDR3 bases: TGTGCCAGCAGTGAGTTTAGTTTCGTGGACACTCGTTCCTACAAGCAGTACTTC. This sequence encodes CASSEFSFVDTRSYKQYF.

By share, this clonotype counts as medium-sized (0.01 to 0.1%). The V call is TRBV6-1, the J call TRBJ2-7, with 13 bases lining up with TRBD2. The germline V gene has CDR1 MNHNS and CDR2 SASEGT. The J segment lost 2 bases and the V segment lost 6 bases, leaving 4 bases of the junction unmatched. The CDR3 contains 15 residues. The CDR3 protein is CASSPTSGGTYEQYF. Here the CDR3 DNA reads TGTGCCAGCAGCCCGACTAGCGGGGGGACCTACGAGCAGTACTTC.

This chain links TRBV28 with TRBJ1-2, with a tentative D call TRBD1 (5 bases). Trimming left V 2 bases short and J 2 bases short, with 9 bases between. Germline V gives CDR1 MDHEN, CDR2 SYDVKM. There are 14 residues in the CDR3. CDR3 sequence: CASSLRQGNYGYTF. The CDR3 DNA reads TGTGCCAGCAGTTTAAGGCAGGGAAACTATGGCTACACCTTC.

In DNA, the CDR3 is TGTGCCAGTAGTACGACAGGGAACACTGAAGCTTTCTTT. As protein: CASSTTGNTEAFF. The genes are TRBV19 and TRBJ1-1; D is possibly TRBD1 (6 bases). The V gene lost 4 bases and the J gene lost 1 base, with 7 bases spanning the gap. Germline-derived CDR1 and CDR2 are LNHDA and SQIVND (reference sequence). This CDR3 has 13 amino acids.

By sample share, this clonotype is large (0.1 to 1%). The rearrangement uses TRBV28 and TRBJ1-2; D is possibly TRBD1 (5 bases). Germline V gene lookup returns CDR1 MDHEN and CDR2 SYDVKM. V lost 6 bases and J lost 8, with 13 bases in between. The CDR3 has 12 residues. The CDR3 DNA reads TGTGCCAGCAGATCAACTAGGGGAGGCTACACCTTC. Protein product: CASRSTRGGYTF.

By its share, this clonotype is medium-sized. CDR3 in DNA: TGTGCCAGCAGCATTACAGGGAACGAGCAGTACTTC. Residues: CASSITGNEQYF. This sequence joins TRBV7-8 and TRBJ2-7; TRBD1 is a possible D gene (6 bases). The CDR3 has 12 residues. Looked up from germline, CDR1 is SGHVS and CDR2 is FQNEAQ. Trimming pared 5 bases from V and 5 bases from J, leaving 10 bases between. The full variable domain, completed using reference TRBV7-8 and TRBJ2-7, is GAGVSQSPRYKVAKRGQDVALRCDPISGHVSLFWYQQALGQGPEFLTYFQNEAQLDKSGLPSDRFFAERPEGSVSTLKIQRTQQEDSAVYLCASSITGNEQYFGPGTRLTVT.

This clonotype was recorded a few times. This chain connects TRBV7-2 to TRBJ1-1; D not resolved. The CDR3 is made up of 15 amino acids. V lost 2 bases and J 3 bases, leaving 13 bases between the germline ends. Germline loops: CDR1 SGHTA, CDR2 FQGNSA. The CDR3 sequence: CASSLLGGEYTEAFF. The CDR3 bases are TGTGCCAGCAGCTTATTGGGCGGGGAGTACACTGAAGCTTTCTTT.

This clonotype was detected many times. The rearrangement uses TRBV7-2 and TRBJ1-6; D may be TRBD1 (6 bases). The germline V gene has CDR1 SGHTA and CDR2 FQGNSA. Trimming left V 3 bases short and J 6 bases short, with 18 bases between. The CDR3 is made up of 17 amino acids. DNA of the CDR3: TGTGCCAGCAGCTTTACTAGACTCAGGGGTGGTAATTCACCCCTCCACTTT. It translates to CASSFTRLRGGNSPLHF.

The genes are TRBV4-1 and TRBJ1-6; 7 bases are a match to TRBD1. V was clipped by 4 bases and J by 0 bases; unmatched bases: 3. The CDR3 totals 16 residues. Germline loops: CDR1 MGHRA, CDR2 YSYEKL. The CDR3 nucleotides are TGCGCCAGCAGCCCGGGACAGAGCTCCTATAATTCACCCCTCCACTTT. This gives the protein CASSPGQSSYNSPLHF.

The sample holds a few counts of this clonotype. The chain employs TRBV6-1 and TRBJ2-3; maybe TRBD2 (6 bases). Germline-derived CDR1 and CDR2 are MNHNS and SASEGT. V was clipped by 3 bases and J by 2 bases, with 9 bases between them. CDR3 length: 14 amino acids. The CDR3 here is CASSDGGITDTQYF. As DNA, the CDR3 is TGTGCCAGCAGTGACGGAGGGATCACAGATACGCAGTATTTT.

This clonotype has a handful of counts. DNA of the CDR3: TGTGCCAGCAGCGGGGACAGGGCTAACTATGGCTACACCTTC. This translates into CASSGDRANYGYTF. The rearrangement joins TRBV6-4 to TRBJ1-2, with TRBD1 matching 9 bases. Germline-derived CDR1 and CDR2 are MRHNA and SNTAGT. The CDR3 is 14 amino acids. Losses at the gene ends were 6 bases for V and 0 bases for J; bases not matched to a gene: 2.